This is a list of T cell receptor beta chains from one sample in a study of blood T cell repertoires in COVID-19. Sequencing used immunoSEQ multiplex PCR; TCRdb keeps in-frame clones, though not all of them. The sample lists over 200,000 clones; more than 80% were seen once. The sequenced sample was PBMCs or T cells enriched from blood (not recorded which). The receptors here all came from a man aged 55 to 69 who had recovered from COVID-19. CDR3s include the opening cysteine and the closing phenylalanine or tryptophan. D genes are given only for firm matches. Clone size is not always given. Where it is, it says once, few, many or a class for expanded clones.

D gene: TRBD2
CDR3 length: 16
V gene: TRBV19
clone size: -
J gene: TRBJ2-5
CDR3 DNA: TGTGCCAGTAGGTCGACTAGCGGGGGGCGTAGAGAGACCCAGTACTTC
CDR3 protein: CASRSTSGGRRETQYF

D gene: TRBD1
CDR3 length: 13
V gene: TRBV6-6
clone size: -
J gene: TRBJ2-7
CDR3 DNA: TGTGCCAGCAGGACGGGACAGGGAGTCGAGCAGTACTTC
CDR3 protein: CASRTGQGVEQYF

D gene: -
CDR3 length: 15
V gene: TRBV4-3
clone size: -
J gene: TRBJ1-1
CDR3 DNA: TGCGCCAGCAGCCAAGACCGGAGGGAAATCACTGAAGCTTTCTTT
CDR3 protein: CASSQDRREITEAFF

D gene: TRBD1
CDR3 length: 17
V gene: TRBV4-3
clone size: few
J gene: TRBJ1-4
CDR3 DNA: TGCGCCAGCAGCCGAGGAGGACAGGGGGCGCTTGGTGAAAAACTGTTTTTT
CDR3 protein: CASSRGGQGALGEKLFF

D gene: -
CDR3 length: 15
V gene: TRBV19
clone size: -
J gene: TRBJ2-5
CDR3 DNA: TGTGCCAGTAGTATCGCGCTAGCGCAACAAGAGACCCAGTACTTC
CDR3 protein: CASSIALAQQETQYF

D gene: TRBD1
CDR3 length: 15
V gene: TRBV29-1
clone size: -
J gene: TRBJ1-2
CDR3 DNA: TGCAGCGTTCACTCCGGGACAGGGGGCGACTATGGCTACACCTTC
CDR3 protein: CSVHSGTGGDYGYTF

D gene: TRBD1
CDR3 length: 17
V gene: TRBV15
clone size: -
J gene: TRBJ2-2
CDR3 DNA: TGTGCCACCAGCAGGGCCGGGGACAGGGGGGTCGCCGGGGAGCTGTTTTTT
CDR3 protein: CATSRAGDRGVAGELFF

D gene: -
CDR3 length: 16
V gene: TRBV4-1
clone size: once
J gene: TRBJ1-5
CDR3 DNA: TGCGCCAGCAGCCAAGATGAATCAGTGGGCAATCAGCCCCAGCATTTT
CDR3 protein: CASSQDESVGNQPQHF

D gene: TRBD1
CDR3 length: 14
V gene: TRBV10-3
clone size: once
J gene: TRBJ2-3
CDR3 DNA: TGTGCCATCAGCAGACAGGGGGACACAGATACGCAGTATTTT
CDR3 protein: CAISRQGDTDTQYF

D gene: TRBD1
CDR3 length: 15
V gene: TRBV19
clone size: -
J gene: TRBJ1-6
CDR3 DNA: TGTGCCACTACAGGGGATAGCTCCTATAATTCACCCCTCCACTTT
CDR3 protein: CATTGDSSYNSPLHF

D gene: TRBD1
CDR3 length: 15
V gene: TRBV4-2
clone size: -
J gene: TRBJ2-7
CDR3 DNA: TGTGCCAGCAGCCAAGGGACAGGGTTTCCCTACGAGCAGTACTTC
CDR3 protein: CASSQGTGFPYEQYF

D gene: TRBD2
CDR3 length: 15
V gene: TRBV5-1
clone size: -
J gene: TRBJ2-2
CDR3 DNA: TGCGCCAGCAGCTTGGCGTCTAGCGGTACCGGGGAGCTGTTTTTT
CDR3 protein: CASSLASSGTGELFF

D gene: -
CDR3 length: 15
V gene: TRBV10-2
clone size: -
J gene: TRBJ2-6
CDR3 DNA: TGCGCCAGCAGCGGGGGTTGGTCTGGGGCCAACGTCCTGACTTTC
CDR3 protein: CASSGGWSGANVLTF

D gene: TRBD2
CDR3 length: 15
V gene: TRBV5-1
clone size: few
J gene: TRBJ2-7
CDR3 DNA: TGCGCCAGCAGCTTTTACGGGGGGTCCTCCTACGAGCAGTACTTC
CDR3 protein: CASSFYGGSSYEQYF

D gene: TRBD2
CDR3 length: 16
V gene: TRBV6-1
clone size: once
J gene: TRBJ2-5
CDR3 DNA: TGTGCCAGCAGTGATGGGCCCGGGCGGGGGTTGGAGACCCAGTACTTC
CDR3 protein: CASSDGPGRGLETQYF

D gene: -
CDR3 length: 12
V gene: TRBV11-3
clone size: -
J gene: TRBJ1-2
CDR3 DNA: TGTGCCAGCAGCTCACCCCCCGGGGAGTTCACCTTC
CDR3 protein: CASSSPPGEFTF

D gene: TRBD1
CDR3 length: 16
V gene: TRBV7-6
clone size: few
J gene: TRBJ1-6
CDR3 DNA: TGTGCCAGCAGCGAGCGGACAGGGAGGGGGAATTCACCCCTCCACTTT
CDR3 protein: CASSERTGRGNSPLHF

D gene: -
CDR3 length: 13
V gene: TRBV7-3
clone size: -
J gene: TRBJ1-1
CDR3 DNA: TGTGCCAGCAGCCCAGGAACCGGGGGTGAAGCTTTCTTT
CDR3 protein: CASSPGTGGEAFF

D gene: -
CDR3 length: 15
V gene: TRBV5-1
clone size: once
J gene: TRBJ1-1
CDR3 DNA: TGCGCCAGCAGCCAAACATCGACAACAGCGGAGCGTGCTTTCTTT
CDR3 protein: CASSQTSTTAERAFF

D gene: TRBD1
CDR3 length: 15
V gene: TRBV7-6
clone size: few
J gene: TRBJ2-2
CDR3 DNA: TGTGCCAGCAGCGTAGACAGGGCGAACACCGGGGAGCTGTTTTTT
CDR3 protein: CASSVDRANTGELFF

D gene: -
CDR3 length: 15
V gene: TRBV6-6
clone size: -
J gene: TRBJ1-4
CDR3 DNA: TGTGCCAGCAGTTACAGGGGTCCGGCTAATGAAAAACTGTTTTTT
CDR3 protein: CASSYRGPANEKLFF

D gene: -
CDR3 length: 13
V gene: TRBV5-4
clone size: -
J gene: TRBJ1-1
CDR3 DNA: TGTGCCAGCAGTTTCACATGGAACACTGAAGCTTTCTTT
CDR3 protein: CASSFTWNTEAFF

D gene: -
CDR3 length: 12
V gene: TRBV9
clone size: once
J gene: TRBJ2-3
CDR3 DNA: TGTGCCAGCAGCTCAGAGGCGGGGCCGCAGTATTTT
CDR3 protein: CASSSEAGPQYF

D gene: -
CDR3 length: 16
V gene: TRBV1
clone size: -
J gene: TRBJ1-5
CDR3 DNA: TGCACCAGCAGCCAAGTGGGGCTGGGGGGGGATCAGCCCCAGCATTTT
CDR3 protein: CTSSQVGLGGDQPQHF

D gene: -
CDR3 length: 15
V gene: TRBV19
clone size: once
J gene: TRBJ1-4
CDR3 DNA: TGTGCCAGTAGTTCCGGTGGGGCAGGAAACGAAAAACTGTTTTTT
CDR3 protein: CASSSGGAGNEKLFF

D gene: -
CDR3 length: 16
V gene: TRBV7-9
clone size: -
J gene: TRBJ2-2
CDR3 DNA: TGTGCCAGCAGCTTAAGCTGGCGGGGCCTTACCGGGGAGCTGTTTTTT
CDR3 protein: CASSLSWRGLTGELFF

D gene: TRBD1
CDR3 length: 15
V gene: TRBV6-5
clone size: -
J gene: TRBJ1-6
CDR3 DNA: TGTGCCAGCGCTGGTGTGACAGGGTTGGGTTCACCCCTCCACTTT
CDR3 protein: CASAGVTGLGSPLHF

D gene: -
CDR3 length: 15
V gene: TRBV3-1/TRBV3-2
clone size: -
J gene: TRBJ2-5
CDR3 DNA: TGTGCCAGCAGCCCCACCGCGACACCTCAAGAGACCCAGTACTTC
CDR3 protein: CASSPTATPQETQYF

D gene: -
CDR3 length: 16
V gene: TRBV12-5
clone size: -
J gene: TRBJ1-6
CDR3 DNA: TGTGCTAGTGGTTTGGTACTTGGCAGGGTGAATTCACCCCTCCACTTT
CDR3 protein: CASGLVLGRVNSPLHF

D gene: TRBD1
CDR3 length: 16
V gene: TRBV7-2
clone size: -
J gene: TRBJ1-2
CDR3 DNA: TGTGCCAGCAGCTTAGCTCCCTCGGGACAGTCCTATGGCTACACCTTC
CDR3 protein: CASSLAPSGQSYGYTF

D gene: TRBD1
CDR3 length: 13
V gene: TRBV7-3
clone size: -
J gene: TRBJ1-2
CDR3 DNA: TGTGCCAGCAGCCAAGGGACAGGGGATGGCTACACCTTC
CDR3 protein: CASSQGTGDGYTF